One and the same sample provided the 20 T cell receptor beta chains below, sequenced in a study of blood T cells in healthy people across ages. Then a second PCR, running roughly 6 to 11 cycles, was carried out with a sample-barcoded 5' primer and a J-beta primer mix. MiXCR was run by TCRdb on the 5' RACE reads, yielding one entry per CDR3 protein. The data show roughly 900,000 distinct CDR3 sequences, about 48% seen once. Specimen: blood. The source of these receptors is a man aged 25-45 years in good health.

Only a few counts were recorded for this clonotype. The chain couples TRBV27 to TRBJ1-2, with 9 bases that match TRBD1. CDR1 and CDR2 (germline): MNHEY, SMNVEV (reference sequence). After removal of 3 bases from V and 8 bases from J, the junction contained 7 bases not matched to a gene. CDR3 length equals 14 residues. CDR3 DNA sequence: TGTGCCAGCAGTTTTAGACAGGGGGTAGGAGGCTACACCTTC. This codes for CASSFRQGVGGYTF.

There are a few counts of this clonotype. V is TRBV29-1 and J is TRBJ1-5; D remains unclear. Trimming took 4 bases from V and 0 from J, leaving 4 bases between them. This CDR3 region has 12 residues. Looked up from germline, CDR1 is SQVTM and CDR2 is ANQGSEA. CDR3 in amino acids: CSVGNSNQPQHF. CDR3 in DNA: TGCAGCGTTGGCAATAGCAATCAGCCCCAGCATTTT.

This clonotype was seen a handful of times. The gene calls are TRBV28 and TRBJ1-5; possible D gene TRBD1, 6 bases. Germline V CDR1 and CDR2: MDHEN, SYDVKM. The V gene lost 5 bases and the J gene lost 5 bases, with 13 bases spanning the gap. CDR3 length: 14 amino acids. In DNA, the CDR3 is TGTGCCAGCAGTAACAGGGCTTCGGATCAGCCCCAGCATTTT. Translation gives CASSNRASDQPQHF.

This clonotype was seen a few times. The chain employs TRBV20-1 and TRBJ1-5; D remains ambiguous. Germline V gene sequence: CDR1 DFQATT, CDR2 SNEGSKA (reference sequence). This CDR3 is built from 16 residues. With 1 base removed from V and 0 bases from J, the gap between germline ends came to 13 bases. The CDR3 region has the DNA TGCAGTGCTAGAGGCCCGACGGCCTATAGCAATCAGCCCCAGCATTTT. As protein: CSARGPTAYSNQPQHF.

The V gene is TRBV4-1, the J gene TRBJ2-1; 11 nucleotides line up with TRBD2. V shed 0 bases and J 1 base; nucleotides not matched to a gene: 5. CDR3 length: 18 amino acids. The V gene's germline CDR1 is MGHRA and CDR2 YSYEKL. CDR3 sequence: CASSQERGLADSYNEQFF. For the CDR3, the DNA is TGCGCCAGCAGCCAAGAAAGGGGACTAGCGGATTCCTACAATGAGCAGTTCTTC.

The V gene is TRBV20-1, the J gene TRBJ2-3; the D call may be TRBD1 or TRBD2 (5 bases each). The CDR3 spans 13 residues. Germline CDR1 reads DFQATT; CDR2 reads SNEGSKA (reference sequence). Deletions cut 6 bases from V and 4 bases from J, with 14 bases between. The DNA for the CDR3 is TGCAGTGCCGACCCGGGGCGGGCAGATACGCAGTATTTT. Protein: CSADPGRADTQYF.

A note on this clonotype: This may stem from a read error, because a much larger clone lies one nucleotide away. The chain joins TRBV5-8 to TRBJ2-6; D is unclear. This CDR3 has 13 amino acids. Trimming shortened V by 4 bases and J by 3 bases, and 5 bases separated the two germline ends. CDR1 and CDR2 (germline): SGHTS, YDEGEE. CDR3 nucleotide sequence: TGTGCCAGCAGCCAAGGTGGGGCCAACGTCCTGACTTTC. Translation: CASSQGGANVLTF.

The sample holds a few counts of this clonotype. The rearrangement uses TRBV7-9 and TRBJ1-6; D is uncertain. Germline CDR1 and CDR2: SEHNR and FQNEAQ (reference sequence). The CDR3 is 14 amino acids. V shed 11 bases and J shed 10 bases, with 21 bases lying between them. The CDR3 DNA is TGTGCCGGCGGCACGGCAGTAAACCGCTCACCCCTCCACTTT. It codes for CAGGTAVNRSPLHF.

In regard to this clonotype: This is likely a read error, given that the CDR3 carries no conserved phenylalanine or tryptophan at its end. V gene TRBV4-1 combines with J gene TRBJ2-1, with a weak D call TRBD1 (6 bases). CDR1 and CDR2 from the germline V gene are MGHRA and YSYEKL. V gave up 5 bases and J gave up 0 bases, with 17 bases separating them. The CDR3 covers 17 residues. CDR3 protein: CASSLRPPGDSYNEQFS. The CDR3 region has the DNA TGCGCCAGCAGCTTACGGCCCCCAGGGGACTCCTACAATGAGCAGTTCTCC.

This clonotype was picked up many times. The chain carries TRBV2 and TRBJ2-4; the D gene could be TRBD1 or TRBD2 (5 bases each). CDR1 is SNHLY, CDR2 FYNNEI, per germline. This CDR3 has 10 amino acids. The V end was cut by 3 bases, the J end by 15 bases, with 9 bases between. This CDR3 reads CASSDEGMYF. The CDR3 DNA sequence: TGTGCCAGCAGTGATGAGGGGATGTACTTC.

This chain links TRBV29-1 with TRBJ1-2, with 8 bases aligning to TRBD1. Germline CDR1 SQVTM, CDR2 ANQGSEA. Unmatched junction bases numbered 4, after V lost 0 bases and J lost 7 bases. This CDR3 comprises 13 residues. Here the CDR3 DNA reads TGCAGCGTTGAAGACGACAGGGGCCGTGGCTACACCTTC. It specifies CSVEDDRGRGYTF.

In this sample, this clonotype turned up a few times. The chain employs TRBV7-2 and TRBJ2-3; 10 nucleotides align to TRBD2. The germline V gene encodes CDR1 SGHTA and CDR2 FQGNSA. The CDR3 loop spans 15 amino acids. V lost 6 bases, J lost 2 bases, and 5 bases stayed unmatched. The CDR3 bases are TGTGCCAGCAGACCTAGCGGGGGAACCACAGATACGCAGTATTTT. Protein product: CASRPSGGTTDTQYF. Looking up the rest from reference TRBV7-2 and TRBJ2-3 gives the full variable domain: GAGVSQSPSNKVTEKGKDVELRCDPISGHTALYWYRQSLGQGLEFLIYFQGNSAPDKSGLPSDRFSAERTGGSVSTLTIQRTQQEDSAVYLCASRPSGGTTDTQYFGPGTRLTVL.

This clonotype turned up a few times. V gene TRBV5-1 combines with J gene TRBJ1-2; perhaps TRBD1 as D (5 bases). Per germline, CDR1 SGHRS and CDR2 YFSETQ. V was trimmed by 4 bases and J by 7 bases, leaving 14 bases between them. The CDR3 runs to 13 residues. The CDR3 DNA is TGCGCCAGCAGCCAATCAGGGTCTCGTGGCTACACCTTC. As protein: CASSQSGSRGYTF.

The table lists this clonotype with a few counts. The chain carries TRBV11-1 and TRBJ2-1; possibly TRBD1 for D (5 bases). The CDR3 sequence is 15 residues long. Germline V CDR1 and CDR2: SGHAT, FQDESV (reference sequence). V lost 2 bases and J 3 bases, leaving 11 bases between the germline ends. CDR3 residues: CASSLRGELYNEQFF. CDR3 DNA sequence: TGTGCCAGCAGCTTAAGGGGCGAACTCTACAATGAGCAGTTCTTC. Supplemented by reference TRBV11-1 and TRBJ2-1, the full variable domain reads EAEVAQSPRYKITEKSQAVAFWCDPISGHATLYWYRQILGQGPELLVQFQDESVVDDSQLPKDRFSAERLKGVDSTLKIQPAELGDSAMYLCASSLRGELYNEQFFGPGTRLTVL.

This chain joins TRBV3-1 and TRBJ2-7, with unresolved D. Trimming pared 1 base from V and 6 bases from J, leaving 10 bases between. In germline, CDR1 is LGHDT, CDR2 YNNKEL (reference sequence). The CDR3 consists of 13 residues. The CDR3 is CASSQGTIAEQYF. The CDR3 coding sequence is TGTGCCAGCAGCCAAGGCACGATAGCCGAGCAGTACTTC.

This clonotype showed up just a few times. The chain links TRBV6-5 to TRBJ2-3, with 10 bases aligning to TRBD2. Per germline, CDR1 MNHEY and CDR2 SVGAGI. The V gene end was trimmed by 0 bases and the J gene end by 0 bases; junction bases not matched to a gene: 9. CDR3 length equals 19 residues. The CDR3 sequence is CASSYSTLAGGPSTDTQYF. The CDR3 DNA follows: TGTGCCAGCAGTTACTCGACGTTAGCGGGGGGCCCTAGCACAGATACGCAGTATTTT.

This clonotype was seen a handful of times. The genes are TRBV20-1 and TRBJ1-2, with 7 bases lining up with TRBD1. The CDR3 contains 14 residues. With V trimmed by 1 base and J by 5 bases, 7 bases remained unmatched. Germline V gene data show CDR1 as DFQATT and CDR2 as SNEGSKA (reference sequence). DNA of the CDR3: TGCAGTGCTAGAGGACAGGGAATTGGGTATGGCTACACCTTC. This gives the protein CSARGQGIGYGYTF.

This clonotype was recorded only once. The gene calls are TRBV29-1 and TRBJ1-2; tentative D call: TRBD1 (5 bases). V was cut by 6 bases and J by 0 bases, with 8 bases left in between. CDR1 is SQVTM, CDR2 ANQGSEA, per germline. The CDR3 consists of 12 residues. CDR3 region: CSVGTPNYGYTF. In DNA, the CDR3 is TGCAGCGTCGGGACGCCTAACTATGGCTACACCTTC.

The chain joins TRBV11-2 to TRBJ2-4, with 7 bases fitting TRBD1. Trimming removed 5 bases from V and 15 bases from J; junction bases left unmatched: 10. Germline values: CDR1 SGHAT, CDR2 FQNNGV. The CDR3 has 12 amino acids. The DNA for the CDR3 is TGTGCCAGCAGCCCACAGGGGTACGACAGGTACTTC. Translated, it gives CASSPQGYDRYF. Filled out from reference TRBV11-2 and TRBJ2-4, the complete variable domain reads EAGVAQSPRYKIIEKRQSVAFWCNPISGHATLYWYQQILGQGPKLLIQFQNNGVVDDSQLPKDRFSAERLKGVDSTLKIQPAKLEDSAVYLCASSPQGYDRYFGAGTRLSVL.

This clonotype was found a few times. The chain employs TRBV4-3 and TRBJ1-1; D gene unclear. CDR1 and CDR2 (germline): LGHNA, YSLEER. The CDR3 is 18 amino acids. Trimming removed 0 bases from V and 0 bases from J, with 17 bases in between. The DNA for the CDR3 is TGCGCCAGCAGCCAAGAGTCCGGCTTCCGGGCCATGAACACTGAAGCTTTCTTT. Its translation: CASSQESGFRAMNTEAFF.